The next 5 T cell receptor beta chains were all read from a single sample in a study of T cells after yellow fever vaccination. TCRdb fed the 5' RACE reads into MiXCR, producing one record per CDR3 protein. The data contain 250,000 or so distinct CDR3 sequences, 6.5% to 7.5% of them singletons. The source was CD4+ T cells sorted from PBMCs, collected on the day of the yellow fever booster vaccination. These receptors were collected from a man younger than 40 who received the YFV17D yellow fever vaccine.

This sequence joins TRBV5-1 and TRBJ2-5; possibly TRBD1 or TRBD2 for D (5 bases each). V shed 0 bases and J shed 3 bases, with 12 bases lying between them. The CDR3 runs to 15 residues. Looked up from germline, CDR1 is SGHRS and CDR2 is YFSETQ. DNA of the CDR3: TGCGCCAGCAGCTTGGCCGGGGCAGCTGAAGAGACCCAGTACTTC. Its translation: CASSLAGAAEETQYF.

Details on this clonotype: A junction end diverges from the germline sequence, so it may reflect a read error. V and J are TRBV7-7 and TRBJ2-2; TRBD2 matches at 10 bases. The germline gives CDR1 SSHAT, CDR2 FNYEAQ (reference sequence). CDR3 length equals 18 residues. The CDR3, as DNA: TGTGCTAGCAGCTTAGGGCTCACTAGCGGGATGAACACCGGGGAGCTGTTTTTT. Translated: CASSLGLTSGMNTGELFF.

This chain uses TRBV12-3 or TRBV12-4 with TRBJ2-3; D remains unclear. The CDR3 loop spans 12 amino acids. Trimming pared 5 bases from V and 6 bases from J, leaving 9 bases between. The CDR3, as DNA: TGTGCCAGCAGTATTATAGTTGATACGCAGTATTTT. Translated, it gives CASSIIVDTQYF.

This clonotype showed up just a few times. The chain uses TRBV7-2 and TRBJ2-3, with D perhaps matching TRBD2 (6 bases). V gave up 4 bases and J gave up 2 bases, with 28 bases separating them. CDR1 is SGHTA and CDR2 is FQGNSA in the germline V gene. This CDR3 is 20 amino acids long. CDR3 nucleotide sequence: TGTGCCAGCAGCTCAGCCCCCTTTAGCGGAGCCGTCTTTTTCACAGATACGCAGTATTTT. Residues: CASSSAPFSGAVFFTDTQYF. Based on the CDR3 plus reference TRBV7-2 and TRBJ2-3, the full variable domain is GAGVSQSPSNKVTEKGKDVELRCDPISGHTALYWYRQSLGQGLEFLIYFQGNSAPDKSGLPSDRFSAERTGGSVSTLTIQRTQQEDSAVYLCASSSAPFSGAVFFTDTQYFGPGTRLTVL.

This clonotype was observed a few times. The V gene is TRBV12-3 or TRBV12-4, the J gene TRBJ2-4; 7 bases map to TRBD1. After removal of 7 bases from V and 6 bases from J, the junction contained 12 bases not matched to a gene. The length of the CDR3 is 15 residues. CDR3 in amino acids: CASTKGQKEGNIQYF. The CDR3 coding sequence is TGTGCCAGCACCAAGGGACAGAAAGAAGGAAACATTCAGTACTTC.